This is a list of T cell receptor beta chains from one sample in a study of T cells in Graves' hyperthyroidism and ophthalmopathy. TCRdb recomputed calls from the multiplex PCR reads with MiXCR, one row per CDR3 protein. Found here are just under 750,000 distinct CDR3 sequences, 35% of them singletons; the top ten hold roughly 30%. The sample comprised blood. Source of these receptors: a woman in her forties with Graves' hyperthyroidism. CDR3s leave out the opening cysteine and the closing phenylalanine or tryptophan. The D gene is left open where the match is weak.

cdr3_aa: APVPTGGNTEAF
v_call: TRBV14
d_call: .

cdr3_aa: ASSRDRAKAF
v_call: TRBV7-2
d_call: TRBD1

cdr3_aa: ASWGTDTEAF
v_call: TRBV7-9
d_call: TRBD1

cdr3_aa: SVIGEEKLF
v_call: TRBV29-1
d_call: .

cdr3_aa: ASSVAVEGSASPLH
v_call: TRBV9
d_call: .

cdr3_aa: ASLKRRGDTIY
v_call: TRBV6-5
d_call: .

cdr3_aa: SLGRRGTEAF
v_call: TRBV20-1
d_call: .

cdr3_aa: SARSTRVAF
v_call: TRBV20-1
d_call: .

cdr3_aa: ASSQRGSFQETQY
v_call: TRBV4-1
d_call: TRBD2

cdr3_aa: ASSPRQGPKSHEQY
v_call: TRBV6-1
d_call: TRBD1

cdr3_aa: ASSEFLGQGTLPRYGYT
v_call: TRBV25-1
d_call: TRBD1

cdr3_aa: ASSAGGPNSNQPQH
v_call: TRBV9
d_call: .

cdr3_aa: ASSYRGQGANSPLH
v_call: TRBV7-2
d_call: TRBD1

cdr3_aa: ASSPQIGGNYEQY
v_call: TRBV7-7
d_call: .

cdr3_aa: ASSIEGETYEQY
v_call: TRBV19
d_call: .

cdr3_aa: ASKETGENTEAF
v_call: TRBV5-1
d_call: TRBD1

cdr3_aa: ATSREKGGEPQH
v_call: TRBV15
d_call: .

cdr3_aa: ASSKWTGASGYT
v_call: TRBV13
d_call: TRBD1

cdr3_aa: ASSSGSISPYEQY
v_call: TRBV7-9
d_call: .

cdr3_aa: ASSIRQPGVITEAF
v_call: TRBV5-6
d_call: .

cdr3_aa: ASSSQEGSSYEQY
v_call: TRBV7-2
d_call: .

cdr3_aa: ASSLAWTGGGTEAF
v_call: TRBV5-4
d_call: TRBD1

cdr3_aa: ASSSGPYGELV
v_call: TRBV11-2
d_call: .

cdr3_aa: ASSFSGRFSSYNSPLH
v_call: TRBV7-2
d_call: .

cdr3_aa: ASSLKGDRPIFNEKLF
v_call: TRBV7-8
d_call: TRBD1

cdr3_aa: SARPGNTEAF
v_call: TRBV20-1
d_call: .

cdr3_aa: ASSQAPQTTEGNSPLH
v_call: TRBV7-2
d_call: .

cdr3_aa: ASSLPARGGADTQY
v_call: TRBV7-2
d_call: .

cdr3_aa: ASPPIFEVGDSDQPQH
v_call: TRBV10-1
d_call: .

cdr3_aa: ASSLTGLISGANVLT
v_call: TRBV12-3/TRBV12-4
d_call: TRBD1

cdr3_aa: AWSRTDREIYEQY
v_call: TRBV19
d_call: TRBD1

cdr3_aa: ASSRNPRGQETQY
v_call: TRBV7-8
d_call: .

cdr3_aa: ASRTGTGLSRTGELF
v_call: TRBV19
d_call: TRBD1

cdr3_aa: ASSIRENSPLH
v_call: TRBV5-8
d_call: .

cdr3_aa: ASSERTGSGYT
v_call: TRBV6-5
d_call: TRBD1

cdr3_aa: ASSEVTAQPQH
v_call: TRBV2
d_call: .

cdr3_aa: AISPGFGDSPLH
v_call: TRBV10-3
d_call: .

cdr3_aa: ASKIDNSGNTIY
v_call: TRBV6-5
d_call: .

cdr3_aa: SHGSGGTTSGETQY
v_call: TRBV29-1
d_call: .

cdr3_aa: ATSRRSLGDEQF
v_call: TRBV15
d_call: .

cdr3_aa: AISESGAGVAANTGELF
v_call: TRBV10-3
d_call: TRBD2

cdr3_aa: ASSYPINYGYT
v_call: TRBV6-5
d_call: .

cdr3_aa: AISYGADTGELF
v_call: TRBV10-3
d_call: .

cdr3_aa: ASSQELEGAGGETQY
v_call: TRBV7-3
d_call: TRBD2

cdr3_aa: ASSLTIYEQY
v_call: TRBV7-2
d_call: .

cdr3_aa: ASSPTTGRTEAF
v_call: TRBV7-2
d_call: TRBD1

cdr3_aa: ATRAPNSIGYT
v_call: TRBV24-1
d_call: .

cdr3_aa: ASSYSGGSAYEQY
v_call: TRBV6-5
d_call: .

cdr3_aa: ASGKGDRGSGVNSPLH
v_call: TRBV7-2
d_call: TRBD1

cdr3_aa: ASSGGQRGSEAF
v_call: TRBV7-2
d_call: TRBD1

cdr3_aa: ASSMGGDTGELF
v_call: TRBV7-9
d_call: TRBD2

cdr3_aa: ASSYSWHSTDTQY
v_call: TRBV6-5
d_call: .

cdr3_aa: ASSGLAGGPKADTQY
v_call: TRBV9
d_call: TRBD2

cdr3_aa: ASSPPGLTGEQY
v_call: TRBV12-3/TRBV12-4
d_call: .